This record looks at one TCR beta chain sequence and its context. Its antigen is not identified. The sample belongs to a study of PD-1 blockade in classical Hodgkin lymphoma. Time point specified: cycle 4 day 1 (C4D1), after more than five weeks of nivolumab. Every single patient, without exception, relapsed after autologous stem cell transplantation, and brentuximab vedotin exposure varied. V shed 0 bases, J shed 5 bases, and the junction held 4 bases outside the gene matches. From germline, CDR1 is SGHRS and CDR2 YFSETQ. The CDR3 is 14 residues long. Study-level points and caveats: Prior to therapy, complete responders displayed diversity much like that of newly diagnosed patients. By cycle point C4D1, TCR diversity had risen significantly in CD4+ cells (but not CD8+ cells).

Profiling relied on immunoSEQ multiplex PCR, and the TCRdb table lists in-frame clones only, not all of them. The sample lists 75,000 to 100,000 clones; roughly 91% were seen once. This chain joins TRBV5-1 and TRBJ1-1, with TRBD1 matching over 7 bases. The TCR originated in a human donor with classical Hodgkin lymphoma. This specimen was peripheral blood mononuclear cells (PBMCs), taken before the fourth cycle of nivolumab. The CDR3 DNA is TGCGCCAGCAGCTTGGGACAGGGTGTGACTGAAGCTTTCTTT. Translation gives CASSLGQGVTEAFF.